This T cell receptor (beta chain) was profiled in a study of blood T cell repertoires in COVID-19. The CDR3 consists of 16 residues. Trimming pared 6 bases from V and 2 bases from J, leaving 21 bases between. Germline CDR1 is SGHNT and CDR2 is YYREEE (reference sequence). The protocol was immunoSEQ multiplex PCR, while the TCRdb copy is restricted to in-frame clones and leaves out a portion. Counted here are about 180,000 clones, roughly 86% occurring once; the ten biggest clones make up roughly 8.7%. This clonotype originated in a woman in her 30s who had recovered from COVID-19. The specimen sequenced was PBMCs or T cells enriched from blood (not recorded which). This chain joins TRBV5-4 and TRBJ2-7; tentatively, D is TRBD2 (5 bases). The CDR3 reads CASTIRGLANAYEQYF. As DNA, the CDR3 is TGTGCCAGCACAATCCGAGGGCTAGCTAATGCCTACGAGCAGTACTTC.